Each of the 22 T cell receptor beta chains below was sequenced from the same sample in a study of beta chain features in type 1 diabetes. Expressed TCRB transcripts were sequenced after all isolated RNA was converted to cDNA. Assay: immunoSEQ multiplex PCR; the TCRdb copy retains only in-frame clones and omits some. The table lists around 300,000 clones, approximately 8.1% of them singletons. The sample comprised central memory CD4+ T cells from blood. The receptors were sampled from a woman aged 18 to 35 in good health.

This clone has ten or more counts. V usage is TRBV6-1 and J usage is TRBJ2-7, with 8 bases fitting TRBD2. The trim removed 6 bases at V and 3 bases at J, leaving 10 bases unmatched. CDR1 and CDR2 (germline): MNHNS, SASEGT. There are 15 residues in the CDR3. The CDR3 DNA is TGTGCCAGCAGCGCCCGGCGGGGGGACGACTACGAGCAGTACGTC. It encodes CASSARRGDDYEQYV.

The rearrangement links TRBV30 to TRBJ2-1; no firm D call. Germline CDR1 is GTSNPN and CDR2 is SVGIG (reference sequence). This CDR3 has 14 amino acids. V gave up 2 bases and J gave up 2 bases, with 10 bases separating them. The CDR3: CAWSLSVTYNEQFF. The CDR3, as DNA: TGTGCCTGGAGTTTAAGTGTCACCTACAATGAGCAGTTCTTC.

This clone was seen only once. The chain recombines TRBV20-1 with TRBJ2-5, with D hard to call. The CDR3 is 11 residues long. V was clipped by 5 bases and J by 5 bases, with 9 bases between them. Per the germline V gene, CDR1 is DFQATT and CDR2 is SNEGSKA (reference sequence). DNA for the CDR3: TGCAGTGCTGTGCCACTGGAGACCCAGTACTTC. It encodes CSAVPLETQYF.

The CDR3 reads CASSNRQENYGYTF. The CDR3 nucleotides are TGTGCCAGCAGCAACAGACAGGAGAACTATGGCTACACCTTC. The V and J genes are TRBV7-9 and TRBJ1-2; tentative D call: TRBD1 (6 bases). CDR1 is SEHNR, CDR2 FQNEAQ, per germline (reference sequence). Trimming removed 5 bases at V and 2 bases at J, with 12 bases between. This CDR3 contains 14 residues.

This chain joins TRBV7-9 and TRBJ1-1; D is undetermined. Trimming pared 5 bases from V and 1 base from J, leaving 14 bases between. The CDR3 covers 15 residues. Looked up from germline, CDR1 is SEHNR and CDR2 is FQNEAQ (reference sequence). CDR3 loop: CASSPPYSRNTEAFF. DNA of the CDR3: TGTGCCAGCAGCCCGCCGTACAGCCGGAACACTGAAGCTTTCTTT.

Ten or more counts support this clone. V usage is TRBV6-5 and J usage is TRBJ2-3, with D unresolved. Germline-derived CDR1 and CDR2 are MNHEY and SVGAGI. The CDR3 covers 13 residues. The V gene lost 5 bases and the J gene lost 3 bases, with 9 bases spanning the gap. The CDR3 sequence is CASSIGPTDTQYF. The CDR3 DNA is TGTGCCAGCAGTATTGGACCGACAGATACGCAGTATTTT.

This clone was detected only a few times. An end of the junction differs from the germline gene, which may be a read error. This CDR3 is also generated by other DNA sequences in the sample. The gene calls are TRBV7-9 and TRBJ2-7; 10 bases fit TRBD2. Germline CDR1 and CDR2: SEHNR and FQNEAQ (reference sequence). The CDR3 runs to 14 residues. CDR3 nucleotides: TGTGCCAGCAGCCTAGCGGGAGTGTCCTACGAGCAGTACTTC. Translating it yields CASSLAGVSYEQYF.

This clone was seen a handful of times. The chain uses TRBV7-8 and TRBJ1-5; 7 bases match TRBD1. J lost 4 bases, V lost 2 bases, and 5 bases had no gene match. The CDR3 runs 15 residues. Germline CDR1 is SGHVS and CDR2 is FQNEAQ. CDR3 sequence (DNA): TGTGCCAGCAGCTTAATAGCACAGGGGAATCAGCCCCAGCATTTT. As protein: CASSLIAQGNQPQHF.

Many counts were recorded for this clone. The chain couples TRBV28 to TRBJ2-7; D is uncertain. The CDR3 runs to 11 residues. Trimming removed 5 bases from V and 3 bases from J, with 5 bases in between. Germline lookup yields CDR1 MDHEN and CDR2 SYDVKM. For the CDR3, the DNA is TGTGCCAGCAGTAACAGCTACGAGCAGTACGTC. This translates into CASSNSYEQYV.

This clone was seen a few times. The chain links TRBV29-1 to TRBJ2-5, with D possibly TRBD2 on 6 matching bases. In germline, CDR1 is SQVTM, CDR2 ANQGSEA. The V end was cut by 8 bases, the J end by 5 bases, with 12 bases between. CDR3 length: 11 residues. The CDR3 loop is CSSWEVETQYF. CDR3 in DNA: TGCAGCAGCTGGGAGGTGGAGACCCAGTACTTC.

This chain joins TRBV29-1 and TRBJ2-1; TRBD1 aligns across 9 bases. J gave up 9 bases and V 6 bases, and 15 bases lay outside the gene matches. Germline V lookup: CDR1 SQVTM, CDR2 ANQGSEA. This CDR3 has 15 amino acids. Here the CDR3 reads CSVPTGTGFLGEQFF. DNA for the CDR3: TGCAGCGTCCCTACCGGGACAGGGTTTCTGGGTGAGCAGTTCTTC.

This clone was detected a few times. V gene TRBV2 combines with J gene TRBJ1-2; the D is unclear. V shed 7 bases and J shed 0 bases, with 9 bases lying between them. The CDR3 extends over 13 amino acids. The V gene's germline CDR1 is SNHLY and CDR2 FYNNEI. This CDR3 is CASTSYSNYGYTF. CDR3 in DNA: TGTGCCAGCACAAGCTACTCTAACTATGGCTACACCTTC. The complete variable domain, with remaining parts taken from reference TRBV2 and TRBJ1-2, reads EPEVTQTPSHQVTQMGQEVILRCVPISNHLYFYWYRQILGQKVEFLVSFYNNEISEKSEIFDDQFSVERPDGSNFTLKIRSTKLEDSAMYFCASTSYSNYGYTFGSGTRLTVV.

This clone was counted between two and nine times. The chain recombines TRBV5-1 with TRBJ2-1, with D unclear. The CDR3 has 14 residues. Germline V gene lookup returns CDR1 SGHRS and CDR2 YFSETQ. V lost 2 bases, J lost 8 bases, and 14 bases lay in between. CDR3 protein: CASSFLSLSDEQFF. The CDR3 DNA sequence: TGCGCCAGCAGCTTCCTGAGCCTATCAGATGAGCAGTTCTTC.

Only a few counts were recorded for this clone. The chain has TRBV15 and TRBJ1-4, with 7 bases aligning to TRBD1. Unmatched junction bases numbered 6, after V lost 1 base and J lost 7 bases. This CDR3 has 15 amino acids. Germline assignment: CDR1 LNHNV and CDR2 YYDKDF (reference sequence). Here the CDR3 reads CATSRGGGTAEKLFF. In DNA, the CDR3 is TGTGCCACCAGCAGAGGGGGTGGGACAGCTGAAAAACTGTTTTTT.

The CDR3 DNA is TGCAGCGTTGAAGGGTGGGATAGCGGGAGGGCCCGCGATACGCAGTATTTT. Translation gives CSVEGWDSGRARDTQYF. This chain joins TRBV29-1 and TRBJ2-3; 11 positions agree with TRBD2. Germline trimming cut 1 base from V and 6 bases from J; bases unmatched to any gene: 12. The CDR3 covers 17 residues. Germline CDR1 is SQVTM and CDR2 is ANQGSEA.

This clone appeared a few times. In DNA form, the CDR3 reads TGTGCCAGTAGGGATCAGGACTACGAGCAGTACTTC. The encoded protein is CASRDQDYEQYF. V gene TRBV19 combines with J gene TRBJ2-7; D gene uncertain. V dropped 6 bases and J dropped 3 bases, with 9 bases sitting between them. CDR1 and CDR2 from the germline V gene are LNHDA and SQIVND (reference sequence). The CDR3 consists of 12 residues.

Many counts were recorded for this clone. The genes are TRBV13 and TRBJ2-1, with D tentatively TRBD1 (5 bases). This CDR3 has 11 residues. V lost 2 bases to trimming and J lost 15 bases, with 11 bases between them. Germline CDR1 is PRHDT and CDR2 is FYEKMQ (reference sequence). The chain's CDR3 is CASSLRSGMFF. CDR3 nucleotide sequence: TGTGCCAGCAGCTTACGGTCAGGGATGTTCTTC.

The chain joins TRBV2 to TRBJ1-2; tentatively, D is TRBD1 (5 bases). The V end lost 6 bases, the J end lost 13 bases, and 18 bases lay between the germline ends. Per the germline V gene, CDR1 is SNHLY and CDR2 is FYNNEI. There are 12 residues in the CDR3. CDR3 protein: CASRRDSEGVTF. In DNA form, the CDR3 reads TGTGCCAGCAGGCGGGACTCCGAGGGTGTCACCTTC.

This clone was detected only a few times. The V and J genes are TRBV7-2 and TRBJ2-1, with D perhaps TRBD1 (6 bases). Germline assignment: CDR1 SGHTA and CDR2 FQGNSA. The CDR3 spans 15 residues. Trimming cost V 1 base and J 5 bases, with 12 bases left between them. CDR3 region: CASSLEGQRHNEQFF. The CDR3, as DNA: TGTGCCAGCAGCTTAGAAGGACAGCGTCACAATGAGCAGTTCTTC.

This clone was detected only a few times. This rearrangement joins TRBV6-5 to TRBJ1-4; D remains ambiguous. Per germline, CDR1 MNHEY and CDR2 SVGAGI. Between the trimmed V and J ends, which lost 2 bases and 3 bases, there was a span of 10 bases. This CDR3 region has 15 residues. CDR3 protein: CASSYRARSNEKLFF. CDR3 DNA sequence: TGTGCCAGCAGTTACCGCGCCCGGTCTAATGAAAAACTGTTTTTT.

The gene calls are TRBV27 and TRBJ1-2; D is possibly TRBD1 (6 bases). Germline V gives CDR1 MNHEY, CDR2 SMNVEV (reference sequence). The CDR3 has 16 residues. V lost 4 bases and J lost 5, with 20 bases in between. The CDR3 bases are TGTGCCAGCAGTTCTCGGTGGTCGGACAGTCCTTATGGCTACACCTTC. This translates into CASSSRWSDSPYGYTF.

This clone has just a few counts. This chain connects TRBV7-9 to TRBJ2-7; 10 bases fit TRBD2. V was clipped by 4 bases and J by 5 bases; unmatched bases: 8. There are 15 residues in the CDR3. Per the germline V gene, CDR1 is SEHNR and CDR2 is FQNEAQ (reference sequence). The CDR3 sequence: CASSSLAGGGDEQYF. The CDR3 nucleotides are TGTGCCAGCAGCTCCTTAGCGGGAGGAGGCGACGAGCAGTACTTC.